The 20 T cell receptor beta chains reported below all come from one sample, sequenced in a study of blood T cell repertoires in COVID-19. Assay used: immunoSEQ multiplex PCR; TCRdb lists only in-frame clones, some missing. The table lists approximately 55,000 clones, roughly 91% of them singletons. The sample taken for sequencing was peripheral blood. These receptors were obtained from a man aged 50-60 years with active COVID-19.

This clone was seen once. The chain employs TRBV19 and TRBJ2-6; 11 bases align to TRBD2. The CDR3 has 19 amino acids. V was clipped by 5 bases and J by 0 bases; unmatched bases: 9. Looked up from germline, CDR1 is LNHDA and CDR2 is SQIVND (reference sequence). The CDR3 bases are TGTGCCAGTAGTCTAACTAGCGGGGGCTTTAGCTCTGGGGCCAACGTCCTGACTTTC. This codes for CASSLTSGGFSSGANVLTF. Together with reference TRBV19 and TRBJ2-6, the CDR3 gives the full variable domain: DGGITQSPKYLFRKEGQNVTLSCEQNLNHDAMYWYRQDPGQGLRLIYYSQIVNDFQKGDIAEGYSVSREKKESFPLTVTSAQKNPTAFYLCASSLTSGGFSSGANVLTFGAGSRLTVL.

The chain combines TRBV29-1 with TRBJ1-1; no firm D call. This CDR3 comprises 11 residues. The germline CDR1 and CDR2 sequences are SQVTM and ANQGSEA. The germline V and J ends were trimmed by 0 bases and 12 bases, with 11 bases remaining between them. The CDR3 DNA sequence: TGCAGCGTTGAAGATACCCTCAGATCTTTCTTT. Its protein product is CSVEDTLRSFF.

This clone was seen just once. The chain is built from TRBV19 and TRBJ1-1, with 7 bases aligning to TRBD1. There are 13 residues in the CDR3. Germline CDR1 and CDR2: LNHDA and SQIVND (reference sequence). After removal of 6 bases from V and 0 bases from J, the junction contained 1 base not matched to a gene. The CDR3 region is CASRQGMNTEAFF. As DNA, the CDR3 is TGTGCCAGTAGACAGGGGATGAACACTGAAGCTTTCTTT.

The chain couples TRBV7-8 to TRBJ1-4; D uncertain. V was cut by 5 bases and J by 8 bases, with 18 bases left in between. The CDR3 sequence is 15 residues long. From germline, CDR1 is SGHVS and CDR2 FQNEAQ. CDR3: CASSRTHKKGEKLFF. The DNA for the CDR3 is TGTGCCAGCAGCAGGACTCACAAAAAGGGAGAAAAACTGTTTTTT. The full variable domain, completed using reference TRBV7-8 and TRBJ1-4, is GAGVSQSPRYKVAKRGQDVALRCDPISGHVSLFWYQQALGQGPEFLTYFQNEAQLDKSGLPSDRFFAERPEGSVSTLKIQRTQQEDSAVYLCASSRTHKKGEKLFFGSGTQLSVL.

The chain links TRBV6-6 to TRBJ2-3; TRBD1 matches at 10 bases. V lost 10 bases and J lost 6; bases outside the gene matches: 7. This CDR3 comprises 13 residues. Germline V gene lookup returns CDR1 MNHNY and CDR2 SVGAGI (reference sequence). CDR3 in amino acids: CATGTGDVDTQYF. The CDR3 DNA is TGTGCCACCGGGACAGGGGATGTGGATACGCAGTATTTT.

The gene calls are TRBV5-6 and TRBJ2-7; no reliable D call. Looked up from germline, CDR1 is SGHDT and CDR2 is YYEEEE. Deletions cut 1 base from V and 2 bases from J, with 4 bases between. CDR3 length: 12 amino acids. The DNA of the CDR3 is TGTGCCAGCAGCTTGTCGGCCTACGAGCAGTACTTC. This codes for CASSLSAYEQYF. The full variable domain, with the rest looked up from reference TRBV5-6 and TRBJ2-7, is DAGVTQSPTHLIKTRGQQVTLRCSPKSGHDTVSWYQQALGQGPQFIFQYYEEEERQRGNFPDRFSGHQFPNYSSELNVNALLLGDSALYLCASSLSAYEQYFGPGTRLTVT.

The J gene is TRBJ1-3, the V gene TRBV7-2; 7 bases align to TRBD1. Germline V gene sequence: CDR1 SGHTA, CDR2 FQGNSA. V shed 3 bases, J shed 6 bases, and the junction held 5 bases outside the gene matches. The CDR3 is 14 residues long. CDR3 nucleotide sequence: TGTGCCAGCAGCTTCGCCGGGACAGTAAACACCATATATTTT. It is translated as CASSFAGTVNTIYF.

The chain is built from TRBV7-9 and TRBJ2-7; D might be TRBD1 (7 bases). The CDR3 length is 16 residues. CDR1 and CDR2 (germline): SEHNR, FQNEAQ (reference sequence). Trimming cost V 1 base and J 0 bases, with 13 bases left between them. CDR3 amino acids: CASSLGAGGFSYEQYF. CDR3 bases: TGTGCCAGCAGCTTAGGGGCAGGGGGGTTCTCCTACGAGCAGTACTTC.

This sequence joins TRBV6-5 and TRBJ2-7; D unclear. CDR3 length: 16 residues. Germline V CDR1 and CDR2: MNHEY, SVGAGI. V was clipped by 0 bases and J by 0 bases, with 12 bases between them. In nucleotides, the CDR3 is TGTGCCAGCAGTTACTCATCACTGAAAGACTCCTACGAGCAGTACTTC. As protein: CASSYSSLKDSYEQYF.

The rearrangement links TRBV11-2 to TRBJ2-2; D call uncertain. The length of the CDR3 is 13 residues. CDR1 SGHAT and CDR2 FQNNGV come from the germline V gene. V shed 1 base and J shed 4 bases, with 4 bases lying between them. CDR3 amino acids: CASSLALTGELFF. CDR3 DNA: TGTGCCAGCAGCTTAGCACTCACCGGGGAGCTGTTTTTT.

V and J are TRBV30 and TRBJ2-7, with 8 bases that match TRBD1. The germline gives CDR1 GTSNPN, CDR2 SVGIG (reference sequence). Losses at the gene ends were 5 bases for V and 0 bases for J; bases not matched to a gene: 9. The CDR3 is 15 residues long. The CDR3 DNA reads TGTGCCTGGGAACACAGGGGGAGAGCCTCCTACGAGCAGTACTTC. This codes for CAWEHRGRASYEQYF.

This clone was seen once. The DNA for the CDR3 is TGCAGCGTTGAGACAGGAGGATACGAGCAGTACTTC. This codes for CSVETGGYEQYF. This sequence joins TRBV29-1 and TRBJ2-7; D may be TRBD1 (6 bases). The CDR3 consists of 12 residues. CDR1 and CDR2 (germline): SQVTM, ANQGSEA. The V end lost 3 bases, the J end lost 4 bases, and 10 bases lay between the germline ends.

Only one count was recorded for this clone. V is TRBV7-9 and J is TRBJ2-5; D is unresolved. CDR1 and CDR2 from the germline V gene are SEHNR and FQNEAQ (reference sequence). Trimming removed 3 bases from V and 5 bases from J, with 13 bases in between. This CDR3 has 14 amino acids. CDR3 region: CASSFLGGEETQYF. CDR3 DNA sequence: TGTGCCAGCAGCTTCCTCGGTGGTGAGGAGACCCAGTACTTC.

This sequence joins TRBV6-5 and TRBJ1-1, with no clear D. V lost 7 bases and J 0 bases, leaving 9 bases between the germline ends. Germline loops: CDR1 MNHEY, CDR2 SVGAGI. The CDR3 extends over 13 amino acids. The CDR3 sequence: CASKVGLNTEAFF. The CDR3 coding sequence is TGTGCCAGCAAGGTGGGCTTGAACACTGAAGCTTTCTTT.

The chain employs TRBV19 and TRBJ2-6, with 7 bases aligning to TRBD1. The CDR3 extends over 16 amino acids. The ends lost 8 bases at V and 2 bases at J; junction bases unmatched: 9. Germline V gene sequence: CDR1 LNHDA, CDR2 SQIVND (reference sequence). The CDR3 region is CASSTGFSPGANVLTF. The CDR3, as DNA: TGTGCCAGTTCGACAGGGTTCAGCCCTGGGGCCAACGTCCTGACTTTC.

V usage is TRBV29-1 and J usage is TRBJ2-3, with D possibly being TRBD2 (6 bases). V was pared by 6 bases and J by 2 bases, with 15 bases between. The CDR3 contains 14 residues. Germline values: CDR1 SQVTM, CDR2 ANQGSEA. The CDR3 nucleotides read TGCAGCGTCCCCTTCGGGAGTTCCACAGATACGCAGTATTTT. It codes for CSVPFGSSTDTQYF.

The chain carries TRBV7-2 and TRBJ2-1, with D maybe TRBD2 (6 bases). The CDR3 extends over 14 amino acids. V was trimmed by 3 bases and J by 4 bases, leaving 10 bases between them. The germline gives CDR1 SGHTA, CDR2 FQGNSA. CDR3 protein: CASSFGGSYNEQFF. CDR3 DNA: TGTGCCAGCAGCTTCGGAGGGTCGTACAATGAGCAGTTCTTC.

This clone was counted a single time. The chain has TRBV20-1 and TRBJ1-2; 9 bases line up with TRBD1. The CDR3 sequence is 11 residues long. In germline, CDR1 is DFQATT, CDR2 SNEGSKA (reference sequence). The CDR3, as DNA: TGCAGCGGGACAGGGATCTATGGCTACACCTTC. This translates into CSGTGIYGYTF.

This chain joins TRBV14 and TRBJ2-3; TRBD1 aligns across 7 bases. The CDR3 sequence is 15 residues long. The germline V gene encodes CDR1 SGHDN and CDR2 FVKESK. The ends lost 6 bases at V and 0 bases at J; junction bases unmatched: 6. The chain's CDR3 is CASSRRGGSTDTQYF. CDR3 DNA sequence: TGTGCCAGCAGTCGCCGAGGGGGCAGCACAGATACGCAGTATTTT.

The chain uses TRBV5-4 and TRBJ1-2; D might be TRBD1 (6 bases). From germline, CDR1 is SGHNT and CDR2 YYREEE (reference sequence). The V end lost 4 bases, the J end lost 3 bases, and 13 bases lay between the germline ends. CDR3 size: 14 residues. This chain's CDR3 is CASSPETGHYGYTF. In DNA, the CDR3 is TGTGCCAGCAGCCCGGAGACAGGCCACTATGGCTACACCTTC. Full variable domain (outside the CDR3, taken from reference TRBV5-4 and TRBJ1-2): ETGVTQSPTHLIKTRGQQVTLRCSSQSGHNTVSWYQQALGQGPQFIFQYYREEENGRGNFPPRFSGLQFPNYSSELNVNALELDDSALYLCASSPETGHYGYTFGSGTRLTVV.